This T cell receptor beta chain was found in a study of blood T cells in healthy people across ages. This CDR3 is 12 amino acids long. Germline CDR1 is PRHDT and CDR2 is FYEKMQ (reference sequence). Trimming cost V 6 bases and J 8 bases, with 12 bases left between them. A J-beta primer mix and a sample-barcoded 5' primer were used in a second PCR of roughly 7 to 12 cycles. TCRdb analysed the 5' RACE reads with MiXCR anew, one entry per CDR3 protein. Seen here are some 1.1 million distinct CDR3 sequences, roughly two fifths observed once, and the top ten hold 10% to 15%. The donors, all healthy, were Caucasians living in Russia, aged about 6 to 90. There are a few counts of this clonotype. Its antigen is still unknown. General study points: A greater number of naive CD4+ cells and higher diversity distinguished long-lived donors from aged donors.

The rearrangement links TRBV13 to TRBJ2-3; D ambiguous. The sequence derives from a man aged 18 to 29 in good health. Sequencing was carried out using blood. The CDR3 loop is CASSLDKGTQYF. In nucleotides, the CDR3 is TGTGCCAGCAGTTTGGATAAGGGTACGCAGTATTTT.